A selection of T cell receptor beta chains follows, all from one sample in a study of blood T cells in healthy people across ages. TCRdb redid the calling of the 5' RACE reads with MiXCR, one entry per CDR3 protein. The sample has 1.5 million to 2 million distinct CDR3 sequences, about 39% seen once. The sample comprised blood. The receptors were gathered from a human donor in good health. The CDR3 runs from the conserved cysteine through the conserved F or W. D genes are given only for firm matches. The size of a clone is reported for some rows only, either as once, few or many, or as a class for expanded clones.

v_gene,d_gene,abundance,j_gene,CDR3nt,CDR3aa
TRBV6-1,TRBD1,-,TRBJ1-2,TGTGCCAGCAGTACGACAAAATCCCCGGGACAGGGGGCTTATGGCTACACCTTC,CASSTTKSPGQGAYGYTF
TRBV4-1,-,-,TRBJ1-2,TGCGCCAGCAGCCAAGAGGGGACATTCTATGGCTACACCTTC,CASSQEGTFYGYTF
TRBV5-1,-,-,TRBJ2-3,TGCGCCAGCAGCCAAGGTATCTCCTATGGGCCTCCAGATACGCAGTATTTT,CASSQGISYGPPDTQYF
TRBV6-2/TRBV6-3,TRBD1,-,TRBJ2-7,TGTGCCAGCAGTTCCGCACGCCTGGACAGGGGACGCTGTGGTGAGCAGTACTTC,CASSSARLDRGRCGEQYF
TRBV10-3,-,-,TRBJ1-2,TGTGCCATCAGTGAGTTCGAACAGGGAGACTATGGCTACACCTTC,CAISEFEQGDYGYTF
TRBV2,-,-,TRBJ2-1,TGTGCCAGCAGTCAGTTAGCAAATGAGCAGTTCTTC,CASSQLANEQFF
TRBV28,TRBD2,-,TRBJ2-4,TGTGCCAGCAGTTCCCTAGCGGGTGGGGAGCAGTACTTC,CASSSLAGGEQYF
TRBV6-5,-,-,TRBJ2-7,TGTGCCAGCAGGGCACGGGGGAGCAGTTACGAGCAGTACTTC,CASRARGSSYEQYF
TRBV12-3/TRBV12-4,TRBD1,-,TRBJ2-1,TGTGCCAGCAGTTGGGACAGGGACTACAATGAGCAGTTCTTC,CASSWDRDYNEQFF
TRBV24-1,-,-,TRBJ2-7,TGTGCCACCATCGGGTGTGGCCCGGGAAGGGCCTACGAGCAGTACTTC,CATIGCGPGRAYEQYF
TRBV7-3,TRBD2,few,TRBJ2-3,TGTGCCAGCAGCTTAACAAGGACTAGCGGGGGAGATACGCAGTATTTT,CASSLTRTSGGDTQYF
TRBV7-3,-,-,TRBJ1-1,TGTGCCAGCAGCTTAAACGGGGGGCTGAACACTGAAGCTTTCTTT,CASSLNGGLNTEAFF
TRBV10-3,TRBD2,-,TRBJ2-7,TGTGCCATCAGTGACCTGTGCACTAGCGGGGGCTACGAGCAGTACTTC,CAISDLCTSGGYEQYF
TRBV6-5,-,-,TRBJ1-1,TGTGCCAGCAGTTACGTTGGGGCCACTGAAGCTTTCTTT,CASSYVGATEAFF
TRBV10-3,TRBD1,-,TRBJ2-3,TGTGCCACCTCGTCCGGGACAGGGGGCACAGATACGCAGTATTTT,CATSSGTGGTDTQYF
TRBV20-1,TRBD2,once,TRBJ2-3,TGCAGTGCTACTAGCGGGGTGAGCACAGATACGCAGTATTTT,CSATSGVSTDTQYF
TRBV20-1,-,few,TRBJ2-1,TGCAGTGCTAGCGCCCCGAACCGAGGGATCAGGTCCGATGAGCAGTTCTTC,CSASAPNRGIRSDEQFF
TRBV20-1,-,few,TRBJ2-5,TGCAGTGCAGGACCGGGGAACCAAGAGACCCAGTACTTC,CSAGPGNQETQYF
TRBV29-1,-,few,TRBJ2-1,TGCAGCGTTGAAGAGACGCCTAACAATGAGCAGTTCTTC,CSVEETPNNEQFF
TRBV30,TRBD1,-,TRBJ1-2,TGTGCCTGGAGCCTGACAGGGGGCGACTACACCTTC,CAWSLTGGDYTF
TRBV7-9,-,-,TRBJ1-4,TGTGCCAGCAGCCATGGCCAGAGGGAAGAAAAACTGTTTTTT,CASSHGQREEKLFF
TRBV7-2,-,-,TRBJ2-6,TGTGCCAGCAGCTTGAGGGTGAGGGGGGCCAACGTCCTGACTTTC,CASSLRVRGANVLTF
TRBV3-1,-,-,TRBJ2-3,TGTGCCAGCAGCCAAGCGGGGCACAACACAGATACGCAGTATTTT,CASSQAGHNTDTQYF
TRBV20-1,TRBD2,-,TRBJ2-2,TGCAGTGCCAGGATGCGGGGTAGCGGGGGACCCACCGGGGAGCTGTTTTTT,CSARMRGSGGPTGELFF
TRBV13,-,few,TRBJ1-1,TGTGCCAGCAGCTTAGGCACGGGGCTTATCATGAACACTGAAGCTTTCTTT,CASSLGTGLIMNTEAFF
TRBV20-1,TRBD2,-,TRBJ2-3,TGCAGTGCTAGGGGGTGGACTAGCGGGTCAAGCACAGATACGCAGTATTTT,CSARGWTSGSSTDTQYF
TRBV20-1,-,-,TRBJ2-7,TGCAGTGCTAGCCTTCCCGGAGGGACATGGGACGAGCAGTACTTC,CSASLPGGTWDEQYF
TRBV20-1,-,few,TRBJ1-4,TGCAGTGCTAATCGAGATCAACGGGGAAAACTGTTTTTT,CSANRDQRGKLFF
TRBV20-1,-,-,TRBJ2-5,TGCAGTGCATCATCTGAGGGGTGGCGAGAGACCCAGTACTTC,CSASSEGWRETQYF
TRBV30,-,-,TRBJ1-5,TGTGCCAGGAGTGAACAGATCAATCAGCCCCAGCATTTT,CARSEQINQPQHF
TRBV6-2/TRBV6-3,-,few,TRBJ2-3,TGTGCCAGCAGCAACAGGATTCATACGCAGTATTTT,CASSNRIHTQYF
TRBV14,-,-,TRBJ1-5,TGTGCCAACGACCGGACGGAATCCAATCAGCCCCAGCATTTT,CANDRTESNQPQHF
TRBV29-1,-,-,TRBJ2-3,TGCGGCGTTACGGGTAGGAACACAGATACGCAGTATTTT,CGVTGRNTDTQYF
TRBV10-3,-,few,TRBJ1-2,TGTGCCATCAGTGACGGGATCTATGGCTACACCTTC,CAISDGIYGYTF
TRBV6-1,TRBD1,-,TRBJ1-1,TGTGCCAGCAGGGATAAGACAGGGTGGGGAACTGAAGCTTTCTTT,CASRDKTGWGTEAFF
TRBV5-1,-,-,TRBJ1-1,TGCGCCAGCAGCGTCGGACCGGTGAACACTGAAGCTTTCTTT,CASSVGPVNTEAFF
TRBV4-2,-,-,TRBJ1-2,TGTGCCAGCAGCCAAGATGTGAATACATGGAACTATGGCTACACCTTC,CASSQDVNTWNYGYTF
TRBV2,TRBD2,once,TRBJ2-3,TGTGCCAGCAGTCTGTGGCTAGCGGGGGGATCAGATACGCAGTATTTT,CASSLWLAGGSDTQYF
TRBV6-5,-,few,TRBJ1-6,TGTGCCAGCAGTTACTCTGGCTTTTTTGATAATTCACCCCTCCACTTT,CASSYSGFFDNSPLHF
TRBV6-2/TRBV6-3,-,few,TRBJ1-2,TGTGCCAGCCTGGCCCCCTGGGGCTACACCTTC,CASLAPWGYTF
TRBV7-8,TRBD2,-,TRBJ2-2,TGTGCCAGCAGCCCCTCGTGGCGGGGGGGCTCCGGGGAGCTGTTTTTT,CASSPSWRGGSGELFF
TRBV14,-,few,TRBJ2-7,TGTGCCAGCAGCCGAGTCCCCTACGAGCAGTACTTC,CASSRVPYEQYF
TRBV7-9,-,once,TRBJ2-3,TGTGCCAGCAGCCCCCGGGCCTTTACGCAGTATTTT,CASSPRAFTQYF
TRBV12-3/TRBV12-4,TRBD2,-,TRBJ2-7,TGTGCCAGCAGTTTTGGCGGGGGGACCCACGAGCAGTACTTC,CASSFGGGTHEQYF
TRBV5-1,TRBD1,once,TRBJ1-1,TGCGCCAGCAGCAGGGGGACAGACTCGAACACTGAAGCTTTCTTT,CASSRGTDSNTEAFF
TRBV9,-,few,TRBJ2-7,TGTGCCAGCAGCGCTACTCGTGCCTCCTACGAGCAGTACTTC,CASSATRASYEQYF
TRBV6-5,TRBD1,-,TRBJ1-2,TGTGCCAGCAGTTGGGGGACAGGGGATAAGGGCTACACCTTC,CASSWGTGDKGYTF
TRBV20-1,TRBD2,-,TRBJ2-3,TGCAGTGCTGGACTAGCGGGGGGTGCCGTTAGCGCAGATACGCAGTATTTT,CSAGLAGGAVSADTQYF
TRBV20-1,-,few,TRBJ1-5,TGCAGTGCTAGAGATCAGAAAAGGGGGATTCAGCCCCAGCATTTT,CSARDQKRGIQPQHF
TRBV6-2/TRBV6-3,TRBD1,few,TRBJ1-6,TGTGCCAGCATGGACAGGGGCAATTCACCCCTCCACTTT,CASMDRGNSPLHF
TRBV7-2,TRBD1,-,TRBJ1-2,TGTGCCAGCAGCTTACGACAGGGCCTTAACTATGGCTACACCTTC,CASSLRQGLNYGYTF
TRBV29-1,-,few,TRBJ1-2,TGCAGCGTTGCCGGGGGCAGGAACTATGGCTACACCTTC,CSVAGGRNYGYTF
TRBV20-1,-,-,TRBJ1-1,TGCAGTGCTAGAGGGCCTGAAGCTTTCTTT,CSARGPEAFF
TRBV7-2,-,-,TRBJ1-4,TGTGCCAGCAGTAGAGCCCGGGGGGAGGAAAAACTGTTTTTT,CASSRARGEEKLFF
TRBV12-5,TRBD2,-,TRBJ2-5,TGTGCTAGTGGTTTGGTCTTGCGGGGACTAGCGGGGGGGAATGAGCAGTACTTC,CASGLVLRGLAGGNEQYF